This T cell receptor (beta chain) was captured in a study of cytomegalovirus exposure and HLA in healthy donors. Study findings and constraints: Analysis performed later found roughly 17,000 TCR beta sequences associated with HLA alleles at 0.05 false discovery rate.

The CDR3 covers 14 residues. Germline CDR1 LNHDA, CDR2 SQIVND (reference sequence). V was trimmed by 3 bases and J by 4 bases, leaving 10 bases between them. This clone has just one count. Antigen: not known. Primers included in the PCR were 60 Vbeta and 13 Jbeta primers. Produced via immunoSEQ multiplex PCR; TCRdb's table is partial and in-frame only. The sample contains about 250,000 clones, 80% to 95% of which appear only once. Material for sequencing was PBMCs. The chain is built from TRBV19 and TRBJ1-5; D remains ambiguous. This receptor was identified in a girl aged 2-10 years in good health and CMV-seronegative. The CDR3 protein is CASSILPGNQPQHF. The DNA of the CDR3 is TGTGCCAGTAGTATTCTCCCGGGGAATCAGCCCCAGCATTTT.